This TCR beta chain was profiled in a study of blood T cell repertoires in COVID-19. In the study overall: The origin of the acute and convalescent COVID-19 samples was the United States, Italy and Spain.

In the original workflow: Amplification with reference gene primers provided the estimates of nucleated cell counts. Data came from immunoSEQ multiplex PCR; TCRdb stores just in-frame clones and leaves some out. V, J and clone size derive from that table, while D and trimming were established from the DNA sequence. The sample shows about 180,000 clones, approximately 83% of them seen only once. The sequence was collected from a woman between 35 and 50 years old with COVID-19, enrolled during active disease. Sequences were obtained from peripheral blood.

This CDR3 reads CASRGTGTGEKLFF. DNA of the CDR3: TGTGCCAGCAGGGGAACAGGGACGGGTGAAAAACTGTTTTTT. This chain uses TRBV2 with TRBJ1-4; D might be TRBD1 (6 bases). This CDR3 has 14 amino acids. Germline-derived CDR1 and CDR2 are SNHLY and FYNNEI. V was shortened by 6 bases and J by 7 bases, with 15 bases between the two germline ends.